This TCR beta chain was captured in a study of vaccination and CD4 T cells after COVID-19 (dated by TCRdb to between 2021 and 2023). Turning to the overall study: Convalescent patients had a positive SARS-CoV-2 result on nasal swab PCR, and of these patients, about ten had mild disease and one had severe disease. Six males and four females were included in the convalescent cohort, with two Hispanic individuals, seven Caucasians, two Asians and one multiracial person represented. Participants received two doses of either the Pfizer-BioNTech BNT162b2 vaccine (n=8) or the Moderna mRNA-1273 vaccine (n=2). Post-COVID blood samples from convalescent patients were collected a median of 101 days after diagnosis, with a range of 35 to 161 days. Post-vaccine blood samples were obtained a median of around 67 days after the second vaccine dose, with a range of about 13 to 241 days. A few convalescent patients were sampled both early after vaccination (day 14) and late after vaccination (days 161 to 241). In ten to eleven COVID-19 convalescent patients and a handful of infection-naive healthy vaccine recipients, the spike-specific CD4+ TCR repertoire before mRNA vaccination was compared with the repertoire after mRNA vaccination. Here is what the overall study found, with its caveats: In convalescent patients, nearly all vaccine-specific clones (304 of 307) were found to be mono-reactive for SARS-CoV-2 spike rather than cross-reactive with common cold coronaviruses. The median number of SARS-CoV-2-reactive clonotypes rose from 20 to 25 after infection to approximately 41 after vaccination, but the change was not significant. The number of convalescent patients in the study was relatively small, and the study did not examine early timepoints following natural infection. Among convalescent patients, a median about 86% of the SARS-CoV-2-reactive clones seen after vaccination appeared only after vaccination, which suggests priming specific to the vaccine.

The time point label of this sample denotes: late sampling 161 to 241 days after vaccination in three convalescent patients. The convalescent patients' positive SARS-CoV-2 PCR tests were from March to December 2020, which was before the Alpha, Beta and Delta variants emerged in the United States. Ficoll-Paque Plus gradient centrifugation was used to isolate PBMCs from whole blood, and the isolated PBMCs were then either used fresh or cryopreserved at -140C. This clonotype occurred once. Its antigen is currently not known. One base away there is no much larger clone; base qualities are not given. On its own, one read is weak support. The germline V gene (reference sequence) provides CDR1 DFQATT and CDR2 SNEGSKA. From the cysteine through the phenylalanine, the CDR3 covers 16 amino acids. The read is trimmed to its CDR3 DNA, 48 bases read in frame from base 1. V gives up 3 bases and J gives up 7 bases, and the segment between their germline ends measures 22 bases.

Preparation of the library involved PCR. Sequencer: Illumina iSeq 100. The authors' analysis ran thus. Non-productive sequences were filtered out, and CDR3s that did not start with C, did not end with F or W, or were shorter than 7 amino acids were discarded. Using R version 3.6.1, CDR3 homology was evaluated through Levenshtein distances (stringdist) along with unrooted phylogenetic trees (ape). TCRdb's own reprocessing of the public reads used fastp at Q25 and MiXCR and kept productive beta chains. Merged by CDR3 protein, the rows form single entries marked with the most common genes and DNA. TCRdb, rather than the study authors, made the V and J calls. In all, the sample holds about 28,000 distinct CDR3 sequences, and 45% to 60% of those were seen once. The ten largest clones add up to approximately 5.7% of the sample.

Source: CD4+ T cells from blood, taken about 7 months after SARS-CoV-2 vaccination. The V gene is TRBV20-1 and the J gene is TRBJ2-1, and TRBD1 may be the D gene, going by 5 matching bases. The sequence came from a human donor who had recovered from COVID-19. The CDR3 in this case is CSARRRRAKDYNEQFF. The nucleotide sequence is given as TGCAGTGCTAGGAGGCGCAGGGCCAAAGATTATAATGAGCAGTTCTTC.